The T cell receptor (beta chain) under discussion was sequenced for a study of response to subunit inactivated influenza vaccine. The CDR3 is made up of 16 amino acids. Germline CDR1 reads SGHTA; CDR2 reads FQGNSA. The J segment lost 3 bases and the V segment lost 3 bases, leaving 6 bases of the junction unmatched. TCRdb reprocessed the RT-PCR reads via MiXCR and lists one record per CDR3 protein. Altogether more than 700,000 distinct CDR3 sequences are present, about 20% being singletons, with the ten largest covering 10% to 13%. The chain uses TRBV7-2 and TRBJ2-3, with 10 bases aligning to TRBD2. The TCR was taken from a man between 45 and 60 years old who received an inactivated influenza vaccine. The sample was PBMCs from blood, taken 5 days after vaccination. CDR3 amino acids: CASSFASGSMTDTQYF. CDR3 DNA: TGTGCCAGCAGCTTCGCTAGCGGGAGCATGACAGATACGCAGTATTTT.